This TCR beta chain appears in the sequencing data of a study of graft-versus-host responses after intestinal transplantation. Across the whole study: Transplant types were multivisceral, liver-intestinal, or isolated intestinal. Induction with anti-thymocyte globulin, then tacrolimus and steroids for around three years, was given to all recipients.

Points on this clone: Its antigen is unknown.

The repertoire was sequenced with immunoSEQ multiplex PCR; TCRdb's copy has only in-frame clones and lacks some. The sample lists some 100,000 clones, around 92% occurring once. V shed 4 bases and J 6 bases; nucleotides not matched to a gene: 6. The CDR3 covers 15 residues. Per the germline V gene, CDR1 is SGHRS and CDR2 is YFSETQ. The clonotype was recovered from a human donor who was the organ donor for an intestinal transplant. This sequence joins TRBV5-1 and TRBJ2-3, with TRBD1 identical over 12 bases. This specimen was unstimulated CD8+ T cells sorted from spleen or lymph node cells, taken before transplant. As DNA, the CDR3 is TGCGCCAGCAGCCATGGGACAGGGGGCGGGGATACGCAGTATTTT. Residues: CASSHGTGGGDTQYF.